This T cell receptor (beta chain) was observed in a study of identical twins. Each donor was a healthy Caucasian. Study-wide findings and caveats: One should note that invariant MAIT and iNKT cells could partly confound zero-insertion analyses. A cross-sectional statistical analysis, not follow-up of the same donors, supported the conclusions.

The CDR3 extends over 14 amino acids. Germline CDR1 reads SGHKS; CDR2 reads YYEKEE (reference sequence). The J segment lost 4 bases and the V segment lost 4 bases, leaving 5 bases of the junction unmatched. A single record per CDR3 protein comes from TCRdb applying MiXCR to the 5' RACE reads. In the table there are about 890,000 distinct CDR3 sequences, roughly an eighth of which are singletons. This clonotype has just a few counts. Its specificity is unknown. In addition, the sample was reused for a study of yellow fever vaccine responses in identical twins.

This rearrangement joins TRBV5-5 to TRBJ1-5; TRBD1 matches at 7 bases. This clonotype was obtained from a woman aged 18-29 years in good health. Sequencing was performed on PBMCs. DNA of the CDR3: TGTGCCAGCAGCATCAACAGGGGAAATCAGCCCCAGCATTTT. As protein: CASSINRGNQPQHF. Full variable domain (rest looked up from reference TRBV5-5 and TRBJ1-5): DAGVTQSPTHLIKTRGQQVTLRCSPISGHKSVSWYQQVLGQGPQFIFQYYEKEERGRGNFPDRFSARQFPNYSSELNVNALLLGDSALYLCASSINRGNQPQHFGDGTRLSIL.